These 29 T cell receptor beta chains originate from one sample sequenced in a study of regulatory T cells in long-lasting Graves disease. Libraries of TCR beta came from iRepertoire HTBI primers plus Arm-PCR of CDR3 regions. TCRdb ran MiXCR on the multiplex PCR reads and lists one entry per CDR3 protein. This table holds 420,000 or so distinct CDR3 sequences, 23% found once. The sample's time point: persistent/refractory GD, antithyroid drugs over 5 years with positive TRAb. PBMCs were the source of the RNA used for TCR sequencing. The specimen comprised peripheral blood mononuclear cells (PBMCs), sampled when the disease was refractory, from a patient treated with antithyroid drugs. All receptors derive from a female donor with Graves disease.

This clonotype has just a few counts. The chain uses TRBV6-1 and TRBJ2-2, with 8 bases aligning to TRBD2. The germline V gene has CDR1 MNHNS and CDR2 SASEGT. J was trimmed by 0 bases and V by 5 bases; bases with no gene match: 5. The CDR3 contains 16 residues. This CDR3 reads CASSHGLAPNTGELFF. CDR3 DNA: TGTGCCAGCAGTCATGGACTAGCCCCGAACACCGGGGAGCTGTTTTTT.

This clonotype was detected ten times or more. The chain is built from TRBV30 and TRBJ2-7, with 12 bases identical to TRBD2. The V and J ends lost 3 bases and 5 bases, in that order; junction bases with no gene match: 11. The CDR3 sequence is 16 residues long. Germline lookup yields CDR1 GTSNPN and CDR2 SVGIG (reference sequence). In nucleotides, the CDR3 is TGTGCCTGGAGCCACCATGGAGGACTAGCGGGACACGAGCAGTACTTC. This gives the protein CAWSHHGGLAGHEQYF.

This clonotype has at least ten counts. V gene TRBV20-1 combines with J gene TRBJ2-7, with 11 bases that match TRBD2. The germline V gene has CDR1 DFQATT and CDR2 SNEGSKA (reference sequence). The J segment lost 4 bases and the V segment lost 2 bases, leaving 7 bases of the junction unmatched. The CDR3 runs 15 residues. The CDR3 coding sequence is TGCAGTGCTAGACCACTTACTAGCGGGAGTTACGAGCAGTACTTC. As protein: CSARPLTSGSYEQYF.

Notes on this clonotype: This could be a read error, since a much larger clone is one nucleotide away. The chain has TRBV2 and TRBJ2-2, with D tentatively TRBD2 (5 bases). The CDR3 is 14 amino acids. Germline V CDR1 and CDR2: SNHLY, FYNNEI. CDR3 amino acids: CASSEMGSTGKLFF. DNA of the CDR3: TGTGCCAGCAGTGAAATGGGTTCCACCGGGAAGCTGTTTTTT.

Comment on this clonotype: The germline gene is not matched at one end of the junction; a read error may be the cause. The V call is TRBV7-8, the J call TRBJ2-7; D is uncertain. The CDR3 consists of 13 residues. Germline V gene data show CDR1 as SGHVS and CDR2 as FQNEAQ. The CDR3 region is CASSFDTSYGQYF. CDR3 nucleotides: TGTGCCAGCAGCTTTGACACCTCCTACGGGCAGTACTTC. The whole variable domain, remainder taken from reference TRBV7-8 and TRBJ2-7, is GAGVSQSPRYKVAKRGQDVALRCDPISGHVSLFWYQQALGQGPEFLTYFQNEAQLDKSGLPSDRFFAERPEGSVSTLKIQRTQQEDSAVYLCASSFDTSYGQYFGPGTRLTVT.

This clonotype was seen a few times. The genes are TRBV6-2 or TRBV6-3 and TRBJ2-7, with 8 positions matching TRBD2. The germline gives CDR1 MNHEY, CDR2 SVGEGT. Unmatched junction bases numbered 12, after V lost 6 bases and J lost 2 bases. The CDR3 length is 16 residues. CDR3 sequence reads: CASRSKTSVKPYEQYF. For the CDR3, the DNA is TGTGCCAGCAGATCCAAGACTAGCGTGAAACCCTACGAGCAGTACTTC.

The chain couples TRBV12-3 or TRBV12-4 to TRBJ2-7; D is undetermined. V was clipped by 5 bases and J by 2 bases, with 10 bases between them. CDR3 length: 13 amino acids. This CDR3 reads CASSPPGTYEQYF. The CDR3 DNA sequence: TGTGCCAGCAGTCCCCCGGGCACCTACGAGCAGTACTTC.

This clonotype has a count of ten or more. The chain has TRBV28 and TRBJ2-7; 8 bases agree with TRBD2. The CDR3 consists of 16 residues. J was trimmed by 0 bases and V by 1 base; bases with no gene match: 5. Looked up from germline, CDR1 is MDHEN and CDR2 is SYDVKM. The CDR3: CASSLSSGHPSYEQYF. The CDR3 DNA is TGTGCCAGCAGTTTATCTAGCGGGCACCCCTCCTACGAGCAGTACTTC.

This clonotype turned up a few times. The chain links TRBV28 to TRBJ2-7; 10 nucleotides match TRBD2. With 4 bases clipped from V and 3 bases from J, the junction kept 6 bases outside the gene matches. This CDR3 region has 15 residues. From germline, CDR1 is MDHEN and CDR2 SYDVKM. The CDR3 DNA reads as TGTGCCAGCAGTTCTACCGGGACTAGCGTCTACGAGCAGTACTTC. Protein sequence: CASSSTGTSVYEQYF.

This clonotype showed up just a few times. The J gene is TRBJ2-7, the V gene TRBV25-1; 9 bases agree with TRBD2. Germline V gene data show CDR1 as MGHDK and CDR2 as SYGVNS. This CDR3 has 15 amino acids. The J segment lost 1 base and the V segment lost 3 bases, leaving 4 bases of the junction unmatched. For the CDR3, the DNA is TGTGCCAGCAGTGATTTGACTAGCGGATCCTACGAGCAGTACTTC. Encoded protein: CASSDLTSGSYEQYF.

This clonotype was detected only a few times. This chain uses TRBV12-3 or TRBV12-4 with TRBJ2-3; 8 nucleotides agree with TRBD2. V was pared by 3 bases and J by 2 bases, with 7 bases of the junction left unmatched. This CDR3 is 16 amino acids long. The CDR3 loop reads CASSFSGITLTDTQYF. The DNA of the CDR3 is TGTGCCAGCAGTTTTAGCGGGATCACCCTCACAGATACGCAGTATTTT.

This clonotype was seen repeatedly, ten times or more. The CDR3 spells CASSSYPRRQETQYF. Here the CDR3 DNA reads TGTGCCAGCAGCTCCTACCCCCGTAGACAAGAGACCCAGTACTTC. The chain is built from TRBV11-1 and TRBJ2-5; D unresolved. CDR3 size: 15 residues. The germline V and J ends were trimmed by 4 bases and 2 bases, with 14 bases remaining between them. From germline, CDR1 is SGHAT and CDR2 FQDESV (reference sequence).

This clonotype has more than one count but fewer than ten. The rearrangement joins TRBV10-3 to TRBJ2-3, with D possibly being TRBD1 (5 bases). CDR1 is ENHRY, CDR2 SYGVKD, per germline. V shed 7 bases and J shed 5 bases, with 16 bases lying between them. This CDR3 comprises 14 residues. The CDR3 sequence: CAITADKTGDTQYF. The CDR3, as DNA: TGTGCCATCACCGCCGACAAAACAGGAGATACGCAGTATTTT.

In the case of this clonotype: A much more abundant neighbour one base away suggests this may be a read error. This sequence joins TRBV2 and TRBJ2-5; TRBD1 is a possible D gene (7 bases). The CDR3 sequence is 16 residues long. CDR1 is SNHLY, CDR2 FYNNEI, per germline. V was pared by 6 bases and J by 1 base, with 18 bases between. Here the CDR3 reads CASRVPGGILQETQYF. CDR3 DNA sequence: TGTGCCAGCAGGGTCCCAGGGGGGATACTCCAAGAGACCCAGTACTTC. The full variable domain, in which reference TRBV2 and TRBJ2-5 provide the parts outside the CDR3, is EPEVTQTPSHQVTQMGQEVILRCVPISNHLYFYWYRQILGQKVEFLVSFYNNEISEKSEIFDDQFSVERPDGSNFTLKIRSTKLEDSAMYFCASRVPGGILQETQYFGPGTRLLVL.

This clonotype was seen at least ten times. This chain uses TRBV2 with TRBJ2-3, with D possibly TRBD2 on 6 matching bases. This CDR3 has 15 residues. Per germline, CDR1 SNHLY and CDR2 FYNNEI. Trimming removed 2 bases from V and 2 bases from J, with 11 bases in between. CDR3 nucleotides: TGTGCCAGCAGTGAATTAGCGGAGGCCACAGATACGCAGTATTTT. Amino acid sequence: CASSELAEATDTQYF.

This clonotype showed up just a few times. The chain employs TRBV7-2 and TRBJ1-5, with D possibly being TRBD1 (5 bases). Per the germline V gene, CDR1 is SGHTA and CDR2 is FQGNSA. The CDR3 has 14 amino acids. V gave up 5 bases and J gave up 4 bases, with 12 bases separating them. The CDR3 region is CASSPGSSNQPQHF. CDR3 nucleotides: TGTGCCAGCAGCCCAGGGTCGTCGAATCAGCCCCAGCATTTT.

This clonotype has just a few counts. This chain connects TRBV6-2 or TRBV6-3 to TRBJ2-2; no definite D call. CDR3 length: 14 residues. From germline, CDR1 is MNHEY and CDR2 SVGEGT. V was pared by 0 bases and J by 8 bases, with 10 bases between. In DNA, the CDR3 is TGTGCCAGCAGTTACTCGTTCCAACCGGGGGAGCTGTTTTTT. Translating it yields CASSYSFQPGELFF.

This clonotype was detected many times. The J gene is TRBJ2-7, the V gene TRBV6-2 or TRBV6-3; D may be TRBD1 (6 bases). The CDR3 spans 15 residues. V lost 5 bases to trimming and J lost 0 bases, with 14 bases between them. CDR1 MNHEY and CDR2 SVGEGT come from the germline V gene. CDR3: CASSEPGQSSYEQYF. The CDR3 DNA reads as TGTGCCAGCAGTGAACCCGGACAGAGCTCCTACGAGCAGTACTTC.

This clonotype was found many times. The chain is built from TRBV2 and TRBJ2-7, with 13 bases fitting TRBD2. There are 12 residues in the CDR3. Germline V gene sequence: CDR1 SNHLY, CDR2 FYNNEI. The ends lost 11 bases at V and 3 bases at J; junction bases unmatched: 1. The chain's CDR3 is CAGTSGNYEQYF. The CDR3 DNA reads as TGTGCCGGGACTAGCGGGAACTACGAGCAGTACTTC. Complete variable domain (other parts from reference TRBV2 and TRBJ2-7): EPEVTQTPSHQVTQMGQEVILRCVPISNHLYFYWYRQILGQKVEFLVSFYNNEISEKSEIFDDQFSVERPDGSNFTLKIRSTKLEDSAMYFCAGTSGNYEQYFGPGTRLTVT.

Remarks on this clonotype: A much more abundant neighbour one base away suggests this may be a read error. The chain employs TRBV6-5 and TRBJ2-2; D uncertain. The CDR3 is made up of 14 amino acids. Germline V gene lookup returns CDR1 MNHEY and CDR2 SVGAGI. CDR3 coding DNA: TGTGCCGGCAGTTACGTGCAGAACACCGGGGAGCTGTTTTTT. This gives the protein CAGSYVQNTGELFF.

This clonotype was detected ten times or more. Written as DNA, the CDR3 is TGTGCCAGCAGCGTAGAAACGGGGTCGGGCTACGAGCAGTACTTC. The encoded protein is CASSVETGSGYEQYF. This chain joins TRBV9 and TRBJ2-7; a possible D gene is TRBD2 (5 bases). Germline CDR1 SGDLS, CDR2 YYNGEE. Trimming removed 0 bases from V and 3 bases from J, with 13 bases in between. This CDR3 is built from 15 residues.

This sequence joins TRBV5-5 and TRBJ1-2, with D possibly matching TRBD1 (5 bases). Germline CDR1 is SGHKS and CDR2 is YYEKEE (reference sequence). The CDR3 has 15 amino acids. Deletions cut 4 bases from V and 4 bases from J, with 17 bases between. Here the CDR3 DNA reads TGTGCCAGCAGCCTTACTAAGGACACCGTCTATGGCTACACCTTC. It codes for CASSLTKDTVYGYTF.

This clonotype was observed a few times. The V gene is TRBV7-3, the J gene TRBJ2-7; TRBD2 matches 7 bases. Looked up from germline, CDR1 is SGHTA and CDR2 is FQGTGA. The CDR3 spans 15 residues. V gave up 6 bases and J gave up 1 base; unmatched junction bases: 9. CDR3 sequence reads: CASSSGLADSYEQYF. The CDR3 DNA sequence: TGTGCCAGCAGTTCGGGGCTAGCGGATTCCTACGAGCAGTACTTC.

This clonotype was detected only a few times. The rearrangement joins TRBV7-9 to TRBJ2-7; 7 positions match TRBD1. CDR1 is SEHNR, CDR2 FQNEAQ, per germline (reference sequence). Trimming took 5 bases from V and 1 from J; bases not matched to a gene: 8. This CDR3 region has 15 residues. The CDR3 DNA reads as TGTGCCAGCAGCAGGACCGGGACAGAATCCTACGAGCAGTACTTC. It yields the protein CASSRTGTESYEQYF.

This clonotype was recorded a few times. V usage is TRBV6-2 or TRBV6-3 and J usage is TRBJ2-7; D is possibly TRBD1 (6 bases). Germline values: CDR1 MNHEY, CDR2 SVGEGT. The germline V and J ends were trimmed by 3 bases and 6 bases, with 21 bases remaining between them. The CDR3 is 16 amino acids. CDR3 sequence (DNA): TGTGCCAGCAGTTATACAGGGAGAGGAAGGGACGTCGAGCAGTACTTC. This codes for CASSYTGRGRDVEQYF.

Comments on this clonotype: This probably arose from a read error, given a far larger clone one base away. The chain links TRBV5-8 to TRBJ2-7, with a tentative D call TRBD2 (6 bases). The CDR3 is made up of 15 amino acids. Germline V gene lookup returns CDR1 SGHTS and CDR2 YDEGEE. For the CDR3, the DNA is TGCGCCAGCAACTTGGACCTAGCGCCAACCTACGAGCAGTACTTC. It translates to CASNLDLAPTYEQYF.

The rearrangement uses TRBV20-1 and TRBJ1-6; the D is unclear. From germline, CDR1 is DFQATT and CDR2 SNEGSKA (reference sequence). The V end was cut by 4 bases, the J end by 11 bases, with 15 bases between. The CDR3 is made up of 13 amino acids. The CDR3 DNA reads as TGCAGTGCTATGACGGACGCTCGACCACCCCTCCACTTT. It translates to CSAMTDARPPLHF.

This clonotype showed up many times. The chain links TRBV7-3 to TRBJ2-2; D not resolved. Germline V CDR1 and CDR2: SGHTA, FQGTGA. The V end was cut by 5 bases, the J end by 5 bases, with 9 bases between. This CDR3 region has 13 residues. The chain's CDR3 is CASSLTLTGELFF. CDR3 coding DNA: TGTGCCAGCAGCCTCACACTTACCGGGGAGCTGTTTTTT.

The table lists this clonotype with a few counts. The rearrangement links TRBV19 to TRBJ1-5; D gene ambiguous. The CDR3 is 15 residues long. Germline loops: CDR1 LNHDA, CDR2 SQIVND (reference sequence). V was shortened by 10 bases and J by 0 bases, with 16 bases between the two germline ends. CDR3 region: CATPRAIYSNQPQHF. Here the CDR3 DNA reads TGTGCCACCCCCCGGGCCATATATAGCAATCAGCCCCAGCATTTT.